The 16 T cell receptor beta chains below were found in one sample sequenced in a study of cytomegalovirus exposure and HLA in healthy donors (dated by TCRdb to about 2017). The method behind the library was the immunoSEQ multiplex PCR assay. For the multiplex PCR, a mixture combining 60 forward primers for TCR Vbeta segments and 13 reverse primers for TCR Jbeta segments was used. TCRdb's version of the immuneACCESS table is confined to in-frame rearrangements and falls short of the full clone set. An unresolved V gene accounts for under half of the shortfall where checked; the remainder is of unknown origin. This sample gives about 230,000 clones in total; around 80% of them show up just once. The ten largest clones add up to around 0.44% of the sample. Sequencing used PBMCs. All receptors derive from a boy aged 5-17 years in good health and CMV-seronegative.

The chain couples TRBV15 to TRBJ2-1; D remains ambiguous. Trimming stripped 1 base from V and 5 bases from J, with 6 bases between. The CDR3 is 13 residues long. Germline assignment: CDR1 LNHNV and CDR2 YYDKDF (reference sequence). Written as DNA, the CDR3 is TGTGCCACCAGCAGAGTATCCCACAATGAGCAGTTCTTC. This codes for CATSRVSHNEQFF.

The chain couples TRBV5-1 to TRBJ1-1; D perhaps matches TRBD1 (5 bases). The CDR3 consists of 13 residues. The ends were cut back, 3 bases at V and 1 base at J, with 7 bases in the middle. The germline V gene encodes CDR1 SGHRS and CDR2 YFSETQ. The CDR3 protein is CASSSQGNTEAFF. The CDR3 nucleotides are TGCGCCAGCAGCTCCCAGGGGAACACTGAAGCTTTCTTT.

This clone was counted a few times. The chain employs TRBV7-3 and TRBJ2-7; a possible D gene is TRBD2 (7 bases). The CDR3 has 15 residues. The V gene lost 5 bases and the J gene lost 4 bases, with 18 bases spanning the gap. In germline, CDR1 is SGHTA, CDR2 FQGTGA. The CDR3 DNA is TGTGCCAGCAGCAGGGGGGGGGCCGGGGGTTACGAGCAGTACTTC. It yields the protein CASSRGGAGGYEQYF.

The chain employs TRBV6-6 and TRBJ1-6, with 7 positions matching TRBD1. CDR1 and CDR2 from the germline V gene are MNHNY and SVGAGI (reference sequence). CDR3 size: 16 residues. V lost 0 bases to trimming and J lost 7 bases; unmatched junction nucleotides: 6. The CDR3 loop reads CASSYSRDSGNSPLHF. The CDR3 DNA is TGTGCCAGCAGTTACTCGAGGGACAGTGGAAATTCACCCCTCCACTTT.

The J gene is TRBJ1-1, the V gene TRBV14, with no clear D. CDR3 length: 17 amino acids. Trimming cost V 4 bases and J 0 bases, with 18 bases left between them. Germline V lookup: CDR1 SGHDN, CDR2 FVKESK. CDR3 region: CASSLTDVHPMNTEAFF. The CDR3 coding sequence is TGTGCCAGCAGCCTAACCGATGTACATCCCATGAACACTGAAGCTTTCTTT.

With respect to this clone: The sample has other DNA sequences that encode this CDR3 too. The V gene is TRBV4-1, the J gene TRBJ2-1; D is possibly TRBD2 (5 bases). Trimming stripped 1 base from V and 9 bases from J, with 7 bases between. CDR3 length: 12 amino acids. In germline, CDR1 is MGHRA, CDR2 YSYEKL. The CDR3 sequence is CASSQGAGEQFF. Here the CDR3 DNA reads TGCGCCAGCAGCCAAGGGGCGGGTGAGCAGTTCTTC.

The V call is TRBV4-2, the J call TRBJ1-5; 7 bases are shared with TRBD1. V trimming: 0 bases; J trimming: 2 bases; junction bases outside the gene matches: 10. Germline V gives CDR1 LGHNA, CDR2 YNFKEQ. The CDR3 extends over 18 amino acids. CDR3 amino acids: CASSQEGTGVRGNQPQHF. CDR3 DNA sequence: TGTGCCAGCAGCCAAGAAGGAACAGGGGTTAGGGGCAATCAGCCCCAGCATTTT.

In DNA form, the CDR3 reads TGTGCCAGCAGTGGGACCAGGGGCACAGATACGCAGTATTTT. The encoded protein is CASSGTRGTDTQYF. The J gene is TRBJ2-3, the V gene TRBV6-1; D possibly corresponds to TRBD1 (5 bases). The ends were cut back, 4 bases at V and 1 base at J, with 9 bases in the middle. Germline V lookup: CDR1 MNHNS, CDR2 SASEGT. CDR3 length: 14 amino acids.

The chain joins TRBV18 to TRBJ2-1; 10 bases agree with TRBD2. The ends lost 0 bases at V and 9 bases at J; junction bases unmatched: 8. Germline loops: CDR1 KGHSH, CDR2 LQKENI. This CDR3 region has 16 residues. The CDR3 spells CASSPPLSGGAGEQFF. In DNA, the CDR3 is TGTGCCAGCTCACCACCGTTAAGCGGGGGGGCCGGTGAGCAGTTCTTC.

The chain combines TRBV5-1 with TRBJ1-1; no reliable D call. V was pared by 4 bases and J by 7 bases, with 14 bases between. The CDR3 contains 13 residues. Germline V CDR1 and CDR2: SGHRS, YFSETQ. The CDR3 DNA sequence: TGCGCCAGCAGCAGTGCAAACGGGAATGAAGCTTTCTTT. Translation gives CASSSANGNEAFF.

The chain joins TRBV11-3 to TRBJ2-2; 9 positions match TRBD1. With V trimmed by 5 bases and J by 4 bases, 5 bases remained unmatched. Germline V lookup: CDR1 SGHNT, CDR2 YENEEA. The CDR3 runs to 15 residues. The CDR3 loop is CASSPGTGPTGELFF. CDR3 bases: TGTGCCAGCAGCCCGGGGACAGGGCCCACCGGGGAGCTGTTTTTT.

The chain links TRBV4-1 to TRBJ2-3; 7 nucleotides line up with TRBD1. CDR3 length: 16 amino acids. Germline V gene lookup returns CDR1 MGHRA and CDR2 YSYEKL. With V trimmed by 4 bases and J by 3 bases, 10 bases remained unmatched. In DNA form, the CDR3 reads TGCGCCAGCAGCCGATCCACAGGGGCCACGACAGATACGCAGTATTTT. Translating it yields CASSRSTGATTDTQYF.

This clone has just one count. The rearrangement joins TRBV2 to TRBJ2-5; 9 nucleotides agree with TRBD1. The germline CDR1 and CDR2 sequences are SNHLY and FYNNEI. This CDR3 has 15 residues. Losses at the gene ends were 7 bases for V and 5 bases for J; bases not matched to a gene: 11. CDR3 DNA sequence: TGTGCCAGCACGAGGGCCGGGACAGGGCAGGAGACCCAGTACTTC. Translation: CASTRAGTGQETQYF.

The CDR3 nucleotides read TGTGCCAGTAGTCCATGGGGCAGGGTAATGTCTAATGAAAAACTGTTTTTT. Residues: CASSPWGRVMSNEKLFF. The chain uses TRBV19 and TRBJ1-4, with D perhaps TRBD1 (5 bases). The CDR3 has 17 amino acids. Per germline, CDR1 LNHDA and CDR2 SQIVND (reference sequence). With 5 bases removed from V and 3 bases from J, the gap between germline ends came to 19 bases.

The gene calls are TRBV9 and TRBJ2-2; no firm D call. From germline, CDR1 is SGDLS and CDR2 YYNGEE. V was pared by 4 bases and J by 3 bases, with 7 bases between. The CDR3 totals 13 residues. DNA for the CDR3: TGTGCCAGCAGCAAACTTTACACCGGGGAGCTGTTTTTT. Translated, it gives CASSKLYTGELFF.

The rearrangement links TRBV5-1 to TRBJ2-5, with 9 bases lining up with TRBD2. Germline loops: CDR1 SGHRS, CDR2 YFSETQ. The CDR3 sequence is 15 residues long. Trimming cost V 2 bases and J 3 bases; bases outside gene matches: 5. CDR3 sequence reads: CASSFGGRAEETQYF. The CDR3 region has the DNA TGCGCCAGCAGCTTCGGCGGGAGGGCCGAAGAGACCCAGTACTTC.